What follows describes a single T cell receptor (beta chain). This entry belongs to a study of brain T cells in children with intractable seizures. Trimming shortened V by 2 bases and J by 5 bases, and 9 bases separated the two germline ends. This CDR3 is 13 amino acids long. The germline V gene encodes CDR1 MDHEN and CDR2 SYDVKM. Libraries were prepared by immunoSEQ multiplex PCR; TCRdb keeps only in-frame clonotypes and omits some of them. The table lists under 150,000 clones, around 94% of them singletons. The source of this sequence is a boy under two years old with hemimegalencephaly and intractable seizures. This material consisted of peripheral blood, taken at surgery. The V and J genes are TRBV28 and TRBJ2-5; the D is unclear. The CDR3 here is CASSLPVTETQYF. CDR3 DNA sequence: TGTGCCAGCAGTTTACCTGTCACTGAGACCCAGTACTTC.